Listed below are T cell receptor beta chains from one sample, sequenced in a study of cytomegalovirus exposure and HLA in healthy donors. Clones were read by immunoSEQ multiplex PCR, and TCRdb kept only the in-frame ones, dropping some. This table has fewer than 150,000 clones, less than 85% appearing once. Sequencing was carried out using PBMCs. The receptor set was obtained from a middle-aged woman in good health and CMV-seronegative. The CDR3 runs from the conserved cysteine through the conserved F or W. A D gene is named only where the DNA matches it firmly. The size entry is marked missing in some rows and otherwise reads once, few, many or a size class.

D,J,V,size,CDR3
TRBD1,TRBJ2-1,TRBV27,once,CASSPGTGGHNEQFF
.,TRBJ2-4,TRBV7-9,once,CASSQPREGNIQYF
.,TRBJ2-7,TRBV5-4,medium-sized,CASSFRGVSEQYF
TRBD1,TRBJ1-5,TRBV10-3,.,CAISPSGTGSNQPQHF
.,TRBJ2-7,TRBV4-3,.,CASSQDRGDYEQYF
.,TRBJ1-1,TRBV7-2,.,CASSLATGLNTEAFF
.,TRBJ1-5,TRBV19,.,CASSIGLIGNQPQHF
.,TRBJ1-1,TRBV28,.,CAFRGRGDTEAFF
.,TRBJ2-7,TRBV7-2,.,CASSSQAGYNYEQYF
TRBD2,TRBJ2-2,TRBV19,.,CASSQRGDAGELFF
TRBD1,TRBJ2-3,TRBV7-3,.,CASSLTRTGNPDTQYF
TRBD1,TRBJ2-1,TRBV2,few,CASSEGDRGYNEQFF
TRBD1,TRBJ2-7,TRBV6-1,.,CASRRQGDSYEQYF
TRBD2,TRBJ2-7,TRBV7-2,.,CASSLGASGMDEQCF
.,TRBJ2-3,TRBV5-6,.,CASSLRGRGTDTQYF
.,TRBJ2-5,TRBV7-9,.,CASSLAGGRQETQYF
.,TRBJ2-1,TRBV5-4,.,CASSLKRAGPNEQFF
.,TRBJ2-5,TRBV5-6,once,CASSLTTGQETQYF
TRBD2,TRBJ2-2,TRBV6-1,.,CASSEGTRVTGELFF
TRBD1,TRBJ1-1,TRBV7-9,.,CASSPRTGGGQAFF
TRBD1,TRBJ2-7,TRBV27,.,CASSLSTPGQGNNEQYF
.,TRBJ1-1,TRBV19,.,CASRDPGVTVNTEAFF
.,TRBJ2-3,TRBV4-1,once,CASSLVRTVRGADTQYF
TRBD2,TRBJ2-7,TRBV5-1,few,CASSLDTSGVYEQYF
.,TRBJ2-5,TRBV2,.,CASTGSEKETQYF
TRBD2,TRBJ2-3,TRBV10-3,once,CAISGLAGSSDTQYF
TRBD1,TRBJ1-1,TRBV6-5,.,CASRDRGPNTEAFF
TRBD1,TRBJ1-1,TRBV4-2,.,CASSPRQGMNTEAFF
.,TRBJ2-3,TRBV5-6,.,CASRRQGSDTQYF
.,TRBJ2-7,TRBV2,.,CASSEGSGWYF
.,TRBJ2-1,TRBV29-1,.,CSVEDQGISYNEQFF
TRBD1,TRBJ1-1,TRBV7-8,few,CASSSSTGRAFF
.,TRBJ2-7,TRBV27,.,CASSSGPSWYEQYF
.,TRBJ2-2,TRBV13,.,CASSFRGANTGELFF
.,TRBJ2-2,TRBV11-2,.,CASSPPPTPTVRGTGELFF
.,TRBJ1-4,TRBV7-3,.,CASSLPGNFVMTNEKLFF
.,TRBJ2-2,TRBV7-2,.,CASSLTPGGHNTGELFF
TRBD1,TRBJ2-7,TRBV9,.,CASSVNDRGPYEQYF
.,TRBJ1-1,TRBV5-6,.,CASSPGGVGTEAFF
.,TRBJ2-7,TRBV6-5,.,CASSRLGRVGYEQYF
TRBD2,TRBJ2-7,TRBV4-2,few,CASSQETSGGAGEQYF
TRBD2,TRBJ2-5,TRBV5-4,.,CASSPTSGRAYETQYF
TRBD2,TRBJ2-5,TRBV5-1,.,CASTLAAGPEETQYF
.,TRBJ1-6,TRBV5-1,.,CASRQDYDNSPLHF
TRBD2,TRBJ2-1,TRBV11-1,.,CASSARTSENNEQFF
.,TRBJ2-7,TRBV10-3,once,CAISDAREQYF
.,TRBJ2-2,TRBV19,.,CASNWGLAYTGELFF
.,TRBJ2-7,TRBV5-1,.,CASSLLDPLRNEQYF
TRBD2,TRBJ2-2,TRBV9,.,CASSVASLAGGINTGELFF
.,TRBJ2-1,TRBV10-3,.,CATSDAREQFF
.,TRBJ2-1,TRBV7-9,.,CASSLAGGAIEQFF
.,TRBJ2-6,TRBV6-5,.,CASRPAGIGANVLAF
TRBD1,TRBJ1-2,TRBV5-4,.,CASGTETNYGYTF
.,TRBJ1-5,TRBV30,.,CAWSVPCFPVYRRPIPQHF